This TCR beta chain was identified during a study of cytomegalovirus exposure and HLA in healthy donors. Study-level background: Of 398 genotyped donors, about 81% clustered with self-reported Caucasian donors. Overall study findings and caveats: Reportedly, cytomegalovirus status was diagnosed with high sensitivity and specificity. In an earlier analysis, most TCR beta V segments were productive about 87% or about 30% of the time.

Primers: 60 Vbeta forward and 13 Jbeta reverse. Some clones are missing from TCRdb's copy, which holds only in-frame ones; the method was immunoSEQ multiplex PCR. Of more than 75,000 clones listed, roughly 72% are singletons. Details on this clone: Its target is not known. One end of the junction varies from germline; a read error may be responsible.

Germline CDR1 reads SGDLS; CDR2 reads YYNGEE. This CDR3 is built from 17 residues. Input material: PBMCs. This receptor was identified in a man between 35 and 55 years old in good health and CMV-seropositive. The rearrangement links TRBV9 to TRBJ2-2; 9 bases match TRBD2. CDR3 loop: CASSAEAAGGNTGKLFF. DNA for the CDR3: TGTGCCAGCAGCGCCGAGGCCGCGGGGGGGAACACCGGGAAGCTGTTTTTT.